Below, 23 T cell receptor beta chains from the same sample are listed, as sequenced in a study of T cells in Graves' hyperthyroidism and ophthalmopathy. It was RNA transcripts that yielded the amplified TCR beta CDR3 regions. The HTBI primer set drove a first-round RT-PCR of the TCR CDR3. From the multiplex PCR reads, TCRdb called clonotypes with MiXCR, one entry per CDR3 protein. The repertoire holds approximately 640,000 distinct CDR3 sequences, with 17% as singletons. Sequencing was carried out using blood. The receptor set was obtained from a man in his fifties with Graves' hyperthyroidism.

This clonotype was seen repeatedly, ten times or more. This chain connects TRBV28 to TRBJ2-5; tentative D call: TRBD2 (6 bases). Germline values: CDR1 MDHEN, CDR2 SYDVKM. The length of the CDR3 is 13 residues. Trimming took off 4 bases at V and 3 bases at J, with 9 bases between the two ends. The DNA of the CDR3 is TGTGCCAGCAGTTCCAGGGAGGAAGAGACCCAGTACTTC. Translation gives CASSSREEETQYF.

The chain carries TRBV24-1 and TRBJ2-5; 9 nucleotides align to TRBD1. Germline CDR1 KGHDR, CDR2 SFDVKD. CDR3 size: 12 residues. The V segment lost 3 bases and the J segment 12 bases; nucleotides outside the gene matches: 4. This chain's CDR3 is CATSDLGQGKYF. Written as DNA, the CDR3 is TGTGCCACCAGTGATCTTGGACAGGGGAAGTACTTC.

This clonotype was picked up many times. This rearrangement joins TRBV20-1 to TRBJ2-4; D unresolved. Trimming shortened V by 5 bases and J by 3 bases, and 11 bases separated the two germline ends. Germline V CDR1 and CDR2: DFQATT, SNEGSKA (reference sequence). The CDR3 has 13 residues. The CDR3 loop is CSAVRTGKNIQYF. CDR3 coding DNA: TGCAGTGCTGTTAGAACGGGCAAAAACATTCAGTACTTC.

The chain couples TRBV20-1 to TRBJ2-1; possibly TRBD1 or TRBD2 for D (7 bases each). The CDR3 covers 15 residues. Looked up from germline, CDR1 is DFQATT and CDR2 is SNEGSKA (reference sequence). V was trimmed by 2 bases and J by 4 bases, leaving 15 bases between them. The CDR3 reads CSARLQGGLYNEQFF. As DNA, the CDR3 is TGCAGTGCTAGACTTCAGGGGGGGCTTTACAATGAGCAGTTCTTC.

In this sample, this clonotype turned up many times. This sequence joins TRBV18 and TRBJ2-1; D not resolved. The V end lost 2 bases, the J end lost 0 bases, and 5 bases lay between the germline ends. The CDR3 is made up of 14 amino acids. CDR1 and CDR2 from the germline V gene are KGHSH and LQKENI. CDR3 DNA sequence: TGTGCCAGCTCACCAACAGACTCCTACAATGAGCAGTTCTTC. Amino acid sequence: CASSPTDSYNEQFF.

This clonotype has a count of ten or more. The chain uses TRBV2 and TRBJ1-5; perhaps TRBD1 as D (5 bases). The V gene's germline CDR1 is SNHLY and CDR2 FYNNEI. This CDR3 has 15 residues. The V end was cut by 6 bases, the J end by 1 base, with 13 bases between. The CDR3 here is CASSRRGGSNQPQHF. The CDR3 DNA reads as TGTGCCAGCAGCCGCCGGGGGGGGAGCAATCAGCCCCAGCATTTT. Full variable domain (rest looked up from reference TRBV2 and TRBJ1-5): EPEVTQTPSHQVTQMGQEVILRCVPISNHLYFYWYRQILGQKVEFLVSFYNNEISEKSEIFDDQFSVERPDGSNFTLKIRSTKLEDSAMYFCASSRRGGSNQPQHFGDGTRLSIL.

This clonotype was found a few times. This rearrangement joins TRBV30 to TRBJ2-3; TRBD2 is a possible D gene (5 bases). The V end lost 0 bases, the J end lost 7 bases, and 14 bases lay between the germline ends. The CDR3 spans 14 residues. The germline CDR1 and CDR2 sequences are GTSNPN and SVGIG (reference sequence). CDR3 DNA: TGTGCCTGGAGTGTCGGACTTAGTCAGAATACGCAGTATTTT. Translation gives CAWSVGLSQNTQYF.

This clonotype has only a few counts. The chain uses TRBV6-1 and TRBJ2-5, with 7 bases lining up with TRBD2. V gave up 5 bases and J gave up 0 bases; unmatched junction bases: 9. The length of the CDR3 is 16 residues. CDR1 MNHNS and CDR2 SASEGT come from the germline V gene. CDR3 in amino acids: CASSYPLSGNQETQYF. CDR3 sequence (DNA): TGTGCCAGCAGTTATCCCCTCAGCGGGAACCAAGAGACCCAGTACTTC.

CDR3 sequence reads: CASRTGVGEQFF. CDR3 bases: TGTGCCAGTAGGACAGGGGTTGGTGAGCAGTTCTTC. V gene TRBV28 combines with J gene TRBJ2-1; TRBD1 agrees at 9 bases. Germline V gives CDR1 MDHEN, CDR2 SYDVKM. This CDR3 is built from 12 residues. V dropped 9 bases and J dropped 9; count of bases not matched to a gene: 6.

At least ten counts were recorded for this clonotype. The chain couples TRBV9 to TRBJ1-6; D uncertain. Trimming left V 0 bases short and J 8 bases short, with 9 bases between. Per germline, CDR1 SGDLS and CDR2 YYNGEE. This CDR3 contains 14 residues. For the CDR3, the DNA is TGTGCCAGCAGCGTAGCGGGGATGGATTCACCCCTCCACTTT. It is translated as CASSVAGMDSPLHF.

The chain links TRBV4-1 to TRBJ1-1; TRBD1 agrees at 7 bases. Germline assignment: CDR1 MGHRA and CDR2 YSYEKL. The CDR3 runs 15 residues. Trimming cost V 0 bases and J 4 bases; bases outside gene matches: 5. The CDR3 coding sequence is TGCGCCAGCAGCCAAGAGGCAGGGGGGCTCACTGAAGCTTTCTTT. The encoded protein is CASSQEAGGLTEAFF.

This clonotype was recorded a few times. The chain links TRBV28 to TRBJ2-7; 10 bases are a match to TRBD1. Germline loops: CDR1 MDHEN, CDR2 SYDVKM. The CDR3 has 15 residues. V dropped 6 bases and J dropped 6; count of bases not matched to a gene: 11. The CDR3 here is CASRSQGQGGCEQYF. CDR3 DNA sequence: TGTGCCAGCAGGTCGCAAGGACAGGGGGGATGCGAGCAGTACTTC.

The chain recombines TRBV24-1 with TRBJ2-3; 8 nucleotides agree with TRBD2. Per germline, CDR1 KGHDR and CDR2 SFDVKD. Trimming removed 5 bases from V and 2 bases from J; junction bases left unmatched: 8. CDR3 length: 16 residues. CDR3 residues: CATSGSGGGYTDTQYF. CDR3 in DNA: TGTGCCACCAGTGGAAGCGGGGGAGGGTACACAGATACGCAGTATTTT.

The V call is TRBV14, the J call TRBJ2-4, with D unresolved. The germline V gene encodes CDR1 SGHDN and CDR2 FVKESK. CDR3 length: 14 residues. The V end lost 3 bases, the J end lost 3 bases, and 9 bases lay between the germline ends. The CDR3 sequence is CASSQFTDKNIQYF. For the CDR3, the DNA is TGTGCCAGCAGCCAGTTTACAGACAAAAACATTCAGTACTTC. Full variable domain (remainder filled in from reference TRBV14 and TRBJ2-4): EAGVTQFPSHSVIEKGQTVTLRCDPISGHDNLYWYRRVMGKEIKFLLHFVKESKQDESGMPNNRFLAERTGGTYSTLKVQPAELEDSGVYFCASSQFTDKNIQYFGAGTRLSVL.

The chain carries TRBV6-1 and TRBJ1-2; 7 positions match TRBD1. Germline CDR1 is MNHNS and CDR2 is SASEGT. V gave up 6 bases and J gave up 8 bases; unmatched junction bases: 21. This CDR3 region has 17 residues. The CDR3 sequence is CASSRGPTSGQAGGYTF. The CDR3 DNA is TGTGCCAGCAGCCGAGGACCCACTAGCGGACAGGCGGGGGGCTACACCTTC.

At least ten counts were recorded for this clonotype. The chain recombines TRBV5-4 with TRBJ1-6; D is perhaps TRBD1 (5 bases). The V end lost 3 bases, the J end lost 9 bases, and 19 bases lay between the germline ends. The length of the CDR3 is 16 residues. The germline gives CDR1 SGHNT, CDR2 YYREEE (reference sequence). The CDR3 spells CASSYPTQWGVSPLHF. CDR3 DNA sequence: TGTGCCAGCAGCTACCCTACACAGTGGGGGGTTTCACCCCTCCACTTT.

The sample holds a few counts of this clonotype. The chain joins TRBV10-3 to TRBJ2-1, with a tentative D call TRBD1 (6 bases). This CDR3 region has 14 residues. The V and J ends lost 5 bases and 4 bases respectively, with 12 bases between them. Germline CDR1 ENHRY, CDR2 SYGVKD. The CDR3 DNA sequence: TGTGCCATCAGTTTGGACAGCTCTTACAATGAGCAGTTCTTC. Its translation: CAISLDSSYNEQFF.

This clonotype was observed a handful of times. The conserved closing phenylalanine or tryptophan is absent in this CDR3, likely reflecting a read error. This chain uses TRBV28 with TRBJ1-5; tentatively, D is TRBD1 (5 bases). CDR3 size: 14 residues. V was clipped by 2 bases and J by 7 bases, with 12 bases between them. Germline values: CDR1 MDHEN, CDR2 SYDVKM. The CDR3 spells CASSLTGGFQPQHL. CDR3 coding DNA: TGTGCCAGCAGTTTAACAGGTGGTTTCCAGCCCCAGCATCTT.

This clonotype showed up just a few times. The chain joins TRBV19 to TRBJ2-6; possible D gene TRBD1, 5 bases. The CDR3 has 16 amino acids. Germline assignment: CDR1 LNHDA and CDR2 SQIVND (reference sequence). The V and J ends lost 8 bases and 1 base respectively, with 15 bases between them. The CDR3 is CASEDSLWSGANVLTF. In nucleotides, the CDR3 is TGTGCCAGTGAAGACAGCCTCTGGTCTGGGGCCAACGTCCTGACTTTC.

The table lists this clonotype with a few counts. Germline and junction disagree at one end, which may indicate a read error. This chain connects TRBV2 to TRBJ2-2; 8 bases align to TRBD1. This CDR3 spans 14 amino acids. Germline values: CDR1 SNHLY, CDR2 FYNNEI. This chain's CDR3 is CASKGDRNTGELLF. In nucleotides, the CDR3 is TGTGCCAGCAAAGGGGACAGGAACACCGGGGAGCTGCTTTTT. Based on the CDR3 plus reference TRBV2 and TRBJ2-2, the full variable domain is EPEVTQTPSHQVTQMGQEVILRCVPISNHLYFYWYRQILGQKVEFLVSFYNNEISEKSEIFDDQFSVERPDGSNFTLKIRSTKLEDSAMYFCASKGDRNTGELLFGEGSRLTVL.

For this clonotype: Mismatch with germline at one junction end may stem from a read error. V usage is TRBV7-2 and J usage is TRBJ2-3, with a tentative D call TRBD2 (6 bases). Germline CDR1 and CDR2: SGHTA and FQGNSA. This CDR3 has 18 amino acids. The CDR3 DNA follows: TGTGCCAGCAGCCAGGTGGGGGAGTGGCGGGACCCCACAGATACGCACTATTTT. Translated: CASSQVGEWRDPTDTHYF.

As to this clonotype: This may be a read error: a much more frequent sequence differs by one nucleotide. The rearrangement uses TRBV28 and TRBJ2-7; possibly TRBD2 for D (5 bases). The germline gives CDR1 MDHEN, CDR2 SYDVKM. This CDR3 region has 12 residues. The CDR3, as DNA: TGTGTAGCGCTGGGGAGCTCCTACGAGCAGTACTTC. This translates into CVALGSSYEQYF. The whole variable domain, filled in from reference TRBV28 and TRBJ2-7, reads DVKVTQSSRYLVKRTGEKVFLECVQDMDHENMFWYRQDPGLGLRLIYFSYDVKMKEKGDIPEGYSVSREKKERFSLILESASTNQTSMYLCVALGSSYEQYFGPGTRLTVT.

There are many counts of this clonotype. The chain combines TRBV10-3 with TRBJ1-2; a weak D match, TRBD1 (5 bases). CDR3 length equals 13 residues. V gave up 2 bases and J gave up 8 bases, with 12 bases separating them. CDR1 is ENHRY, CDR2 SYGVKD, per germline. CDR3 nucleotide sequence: TGTGCCATCAGTGAGCCGGAGGGGCAGGGCTACACCTTC. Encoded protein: CAISEPEGQGYTF.